This is a list of T cell receptor beta chains from one sample in a study of T cells in Graves' hyperthyroidism and ophthalmopathy. A single record per CDR3 protein comes from TCRdb applying MiXCR to the multiplex PCR reads. Counted here are about 270,000 distinct CDR3 sequences, 20% to 25% occurring once; the ten biggest clones make up 50% to 75%. Sequencing used blood. The receptors shown here come from a man aged 25-45 years with Graves' ophthalmopathy. The CDR3 runs from the conserved cysteine through the conserved F or W. The D gene is left open where the match is weak. Expanded clones get a size class; other rows say once, few or many, or leave the size out.

clone_size	cdr3_length	d_call	v_call	j_call	cdr3_aa	cdr3_nt
NA	15	TRBD2	TRBV20-1	TRBJ2-1	CSARDGGGLYNEQFF	TGCAGTGCTAGAGATGGGGGAGGGCTATACAATGAGCAGTTCTTC
few	15	TRBD2	TRBV29-1	TRBJ2-2	CSVGIGGDPIRELFF	TGCAGCGTTGGAATTGGGGGGGACCCCATTCGGGAGCTGTTTTTT
many	15	NA	TRBV2	TRBJ1-2	CASSEDEGQWYGYTF	TGTGCCAGCAGTGAAGATGAGGGGCAGTGGTATGGCTACACCTTC
NA	14	NA	TRBV6-5	TRBJ2-3	CASSYGEAPDTQYF	TGTGCCAGCAGTTACGGTGAGGCACCCGATACGCAGTATTTT
NA	12	NA	TRBV5-1	TRBJ2-7	CASSPPSYEQYF	TGCGCCAGCAGCCCCCCTTCCTACGAGCAGTACTTC
NA	16	NA	TRBV18	TRBJ2-3	CASSPTGPPVTDTQYF	TGTGCCAGCTCACCCACCGGCCCCCCGGTCACAGATACGCAGTATTTT
few	15	NA	TRBV19	TRBJ1-1	CASSIVGGLNTEAFF	TGTGCCAGTAGTATAGTTGGCGGCCTAAACACTGAAGCTTTCTTT
NA	18	TRBD2	TRBV19	TRBJ2-1	CASSIFYSSGSSYNEQFF	TGTGCCAGTAGTATATTTTACTCTAGCGGGAGCTCCTACAATGAGCAGTTCTTC
NA	16	TRBD2	TRBV6-5	TRBJ2-5	CASSYSTSSGQETQYF	TGTGCCAGCAGTTACTCGACCTCTAGCGGCCAAGAGACCCAGTACTTC
NA	12	TRBD2	TRBV20-1	TRBJ2-1	CSARTSSNEQFF	TGCAGTGCGAGGACTAGCAGCAATGAGCAGTTCTTC
NA	12	TRBD1	TRBV7-2	TRBJ1-3	CASSEQGDTIYF	TGTGCCAGCAGCGAGCAGGGGGACACCATATATTTT
few	16	NA	TRBV7-6	TRBJ2-7	CASSLALDSRAYEQYF	TGTGCCAGCAGCTTAGCGCTCGACTCTCGGGCCTACGAGCAGTACTTC
few	15	NA	TRBV30	TRBJ2-7	CAWRPGGGPWGEQYF	TGTGCCTGGAGACCCGGAGGAGGGCCTTGGGGAGAGCAGTACTTC
NA	14	NA	TRBV12-3/TRBV12-4	TRBJ2-7	CASSPWDTRGEQYF	TGTGCCAGCAGTCCTTGGGACACCCGCGGCGAGCAGTACTTC
many	11	NA	TRBV3-1	TRBJ2-7	CASSQSYEQYF	TGTGCCAGCAGCCAATCCTACGAGCAGTACTTC
few	13	NA	TRBV6-1	TRBJ2-7	CASSPVASYEQYF	TGTGCCAGCAGTCCCGTTGCCTCCTACGAGCAGTACTTC
NA	13	NA	TRBV12-3/TRBV12-4	TRBJ2-1	CASSADRYNEQFF	TGTGCCAGCAGCGCAGACAGATACAATGAGCAGTTCTTC
many	17	TRBD2	TRBV11-2	TRBJ2-1	CASTKSGLAGGMDEQFF	TGTGCCAGCACTAAGTCCGGACTAGCGGGAGGGATGGATGAGCAGTTCTTC
few	12	TRBD2	TRBV6-1	TRBJ2-5	CASSGGVKTQYF	TGTGCCAGCTCGGGGGGGGTAAAGACCCAGTACTTC
many	13	NA	TRBV30	TRBJ1-1	CAWSTQVNTEAFF	TGTGCCTGGAGTACACAGGTGAACACTGAAGCTTTCTTT
NA	14	NA	TRBV12-3/TRBV12-4	TRBJ2-1	CASTRKSSYNEQFF	TGTGCCAGCACTCGGAAGAGCTCCTACAATGAGCAGTTCTTC
many	13	NA	TRBV11-2	TRBJ1-1	CASSLRFGLEAFF	TGTGCCAGCAGCTTAAGATTTGGACTTGAAGCTTTCTTT
few	17	NA	TRBV5-1	TRBJ2-7	CASSLANGQLPSYEQYF	TGCGCCAGCAGCTTGGCGAACGGACAGCTTCCCTCCTACGAGCAGTACTTC
NA	16	TRBD2	TRBV20-1	TRBJ2-1	CSAFLTSGFTYNEQFF	TGCAGTGCCTTCTTGACTAGCGGGTTTACCTACAATGAGCAGTTCTTC